This TCR beta chain comes out of a study of T cell responses to AZD1222 COVID-19 vaccine. Study results and caveats: Compared with day 0, the breadth and depth of the Spike-specific TCR repertoire rose significantly after two doses of AZD1222.

This table comes from immunoSEQ multiplex PCR, and its TCRdb copy is limited to in-frame clones, with some not included. The sample contains 120,000 to 150,000 clones, 89% of which appear only once. In germline, CDR1 is SEHNR, CDR2 FQNEAQ (reference sequence). This CDR3 is built from 14 residues. Trimming took off 1 base at V and 2 bases at J, with 8 bases between the two ends. Concerning this clone: Antigen specificity is unknown.

The receptor was derived from an adult who received the AZD1222 COVID-19 vaccine. V usage is TRBV7-9 and J usage is TRBJ2-5; the D is unclear. Source: peripheral blood, taken 28 days after the second AZD1222 dose. This chain's CDR3 is CASSLDAGQETQYF. Here the CDR3 DNA reads TGTGCCAGCAGCTTAGACGCCGGACAAGAGACCCAGTACTTC.